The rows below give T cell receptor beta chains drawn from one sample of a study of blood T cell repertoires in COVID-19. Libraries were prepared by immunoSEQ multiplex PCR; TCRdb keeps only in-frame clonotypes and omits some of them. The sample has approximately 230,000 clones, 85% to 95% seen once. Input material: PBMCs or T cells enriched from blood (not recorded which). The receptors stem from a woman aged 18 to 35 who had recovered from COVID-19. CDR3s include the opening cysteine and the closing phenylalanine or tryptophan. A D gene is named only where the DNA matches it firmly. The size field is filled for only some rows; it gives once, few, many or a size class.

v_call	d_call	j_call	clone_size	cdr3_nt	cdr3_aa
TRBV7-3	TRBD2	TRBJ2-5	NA	TGTGCCAGCAGCTTAATGCCGGGACTAGCGGCAGAGACCCAGTACTTC	CASSLMPGLAAETQYF
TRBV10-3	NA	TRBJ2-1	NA	TGTGCCATCAGTGAGTCAGGTAGGGGGATAGACAATGAGCAGTTCTTC	CAISESGRGIDNEQFF
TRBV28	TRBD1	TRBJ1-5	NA	TGTGCCAGCAGTACAGGGGACCTTAGCAATCAGCCCCAGCATTTT	CASSTGDLSNQPQHF
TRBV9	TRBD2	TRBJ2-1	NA	TGTGCCAGCAGCGTAGAGGGACTAGCAATGGATGAGCAGTTCTTC	CASSVEGLAMDEQFF
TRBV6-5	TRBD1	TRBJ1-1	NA	TGTGCCAGCAGTTTCGGGACAGGGGGCCAGAACACTGAAGCTTTCTTT	CASSFGTGGQNTEAFF
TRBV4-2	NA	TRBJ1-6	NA	TGTGCCAGCAGCCAAGACGGGAATTCACCCCTCCACTTT	CASSQDGNSPLHF
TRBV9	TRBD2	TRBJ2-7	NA	TGTGCCAGCAGCGTAGCGGCGGGGGGACCATACGAGCAGTACTTC	CASSVAAGGPYEQYF
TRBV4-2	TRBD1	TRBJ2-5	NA	TGTGCCAGCAGCCAATCGATCGGACAGGTACTCTACCAAGAGACCCAGTACTTC	CASSQSIGQVLYQETQYF
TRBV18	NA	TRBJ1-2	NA	TGTGCCAGCTCGGGGGGAAATCACGGTGGCTACACCTTC	CASSGGNHGGYTF
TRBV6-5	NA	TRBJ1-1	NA	TGTGCCAGCAGATCCGTGGGGGGGGCTGAAGCTTTCTTT	CASRSVGGAEAFF
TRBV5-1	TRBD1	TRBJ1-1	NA	TGCGCCAGCAGCACCGCCCGGACAGGGACTTCTGAAGCTTTCTTT	CASSTARTGTSEAFF
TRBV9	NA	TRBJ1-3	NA	TGTGCCAGCAGCGAGGGGCAGGGTGGAAACACCATATATTTT	CASSEGQGGNTIYF
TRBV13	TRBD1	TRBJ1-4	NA	TGTGCCAGCAGCCCGAACAGGGGGCCGTATGAAAAACTGTTTTTT	CASSPNRGPYEKLFF
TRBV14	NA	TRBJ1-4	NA	TGTGCCAGCAGCCAAGATCTCCCAAGCGAAAAACTGTTTTTT	CASSQDLPSEKLFF
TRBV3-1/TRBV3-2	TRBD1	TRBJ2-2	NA	TGTGCCAGCAGCCCCCCGACAGGGACGCTGTTTTTT	CASSPPTGTLFF
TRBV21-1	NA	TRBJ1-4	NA	TGTGCCAGCAGCAATCCCCCCATAAGACAGGGGGGTGAAAAACTGTTTTTT	CASSNPPIRQGGEKLFF
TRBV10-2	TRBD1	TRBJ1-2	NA	TGCGCCTCCGTAGGGGGCACAGGGTCCCAAACCCTCCCCTCTAACTATGGCTACACCTTC	CASVGGTGSQTLPSNYGYTF
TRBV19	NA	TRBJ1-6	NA	TGTGCCAGTAGTCCATCAACCGCACGGGATTCACCCCTCCACTTT	CASSPSTARDSPLHF
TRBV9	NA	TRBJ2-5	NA	TGTGCCAGCAGCGTAGCCGGGAGCATCCAAGAGACCCAGTACTTC	CASSVAGSIQETQYF
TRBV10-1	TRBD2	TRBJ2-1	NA	TGCGCCAGCAGTGAGGCGGGGGGAGGGGCGGGCTCCTACAATGAGCAGTTCTTC	CASSEAGGGAGSYNEQFF
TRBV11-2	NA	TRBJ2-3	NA	TGTGCCAGCAGCTTAGGGCTTCAGGGTGGTAACACAGATACGCAGTATTTT	CASSLGLQGGNTDTQYF
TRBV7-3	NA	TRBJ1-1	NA	TGTGCCAGCAGCGGGGGACTTACGAACACTGAAGCTTTCTTT	CASSGGLTNTEAFF
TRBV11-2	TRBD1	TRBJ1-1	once	TGTGCCAGCAGCGCGACAGGGTGGCGGGACACTGAAGCTTTCTTT	CASSATGWRDTEAFF
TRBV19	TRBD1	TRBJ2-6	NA	TGTGCCAGTAGTCACGGGACAGGGGGCTTTGGGGCCAACGTCCTGACTTTC	CASSHGTGGFGANVLTF
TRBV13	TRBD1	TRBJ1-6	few	TGTGCCAGCAGCCCCCGGTGGGCCTCAGGGGGCGCGAAATCACCCCTCCACTTT	CASSPRWASGGAKSPLHF
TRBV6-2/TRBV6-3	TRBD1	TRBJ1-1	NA	TGTGCCAGCAGCCAGAACACAGGGGGCTTCACTGAAGCTTTCTTT	CASSQNTGGFTEAFF
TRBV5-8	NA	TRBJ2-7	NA	TGTGCCAGCAGCTTGGACGATTACTCCGAGCAGTACTTC	CASSLDDYSEQYF
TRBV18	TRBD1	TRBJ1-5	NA	TGTGCCAGCTCACCTGGGACAGGTGATCAGCCCCAGCATTTT	CASSPGTGDQPQHF
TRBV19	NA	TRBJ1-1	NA	TGTGCCAGTAACGCGGGATTGCAAGCTTTCTTT	CASNAGLQAFF
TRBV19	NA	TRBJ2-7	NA	TGTGCCAGTAGTATTGGAGGGCGGGAACCCTACGAGCAGTACTTC	CASSIGGREPYEQYF
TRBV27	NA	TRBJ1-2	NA	TGTGCCACCCAGTTTTACCAGGGAGGTGGCTATGGCTACACCTTC	CATQFYQGGGYGYTF
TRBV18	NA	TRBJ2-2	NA	TGTGCCAGCCGCGGAGGACCGAACACCGGGGAGCTGTTTTTT	CASRGGPNTGELFF
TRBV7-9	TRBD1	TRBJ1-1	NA	TGTGCCAGCAGCTTTGGGGACAGGAACACTGAAGCTTTCTTT	CASSFGDRNTEAFF
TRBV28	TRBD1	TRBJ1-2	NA	TGTGCCAGCAGTTTAAGGGGGACAGCACCTAACTATGGCTACACCTTC	CASSLRGTAPNYGYTF
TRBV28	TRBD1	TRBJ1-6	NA	TGTGCCAGCAGGACAGGGACTTATTCACCCCTCCACTTT	CASRTGTYSPLHF
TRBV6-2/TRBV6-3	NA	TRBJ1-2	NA	TGTGCCAGCAGTTTACCGGGTTCCGATGGCTACACCTTC	CASSLPGSDGYTF
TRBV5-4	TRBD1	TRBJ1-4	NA	TGTGCCAGCAGCTTGGGGACAGGGTTTGAAAAACTGTTTTTT	CASSLGTGFEKLFF
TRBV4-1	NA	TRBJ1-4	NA	TGCGCCAGCAGCCAATTTGGCCAACGTGATGAAAAACTGTTTTTT	CASSQFGQRDEKLFF
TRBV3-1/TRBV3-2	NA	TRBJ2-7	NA	TGTGCCAGCAGCCAACGCGGGTCCTACGAGCAGTACTTC	CASSQRGSYEQYF
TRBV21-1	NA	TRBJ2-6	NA	TGTGCCAGCCGGGTTTGTGAGGGGGCGGTTTCTGGGGCCAACGTCCTGACTTTC	CASRVCEGAVSGANVLTF
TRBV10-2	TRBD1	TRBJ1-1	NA	TGCGCCAGCACCGGGACAGGGCCCACTGAAGCTTTCTTT	CASTGTGPTEAFF
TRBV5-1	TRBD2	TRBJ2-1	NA	TGCGCCAGCAGCCCTACCCAACTGGCGGGGGCCTACAATGAGCAGTTCTTC	CASSPTQLAGAYNEQFF
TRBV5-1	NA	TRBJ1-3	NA	TGCGCCAGCAGCTTGGGAAATATGGCCCCCGGAAACACCATATATTTT	CASSLGNMAPGNTIYF
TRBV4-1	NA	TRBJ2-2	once	TGCGCCAGCAGCCCTCCGACTGGACAGCACACCGGGGAGCTGTTTTTT	CASSPPTGQHTGELFF
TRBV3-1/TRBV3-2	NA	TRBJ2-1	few	TGTGCCAGCAAAAACCCTCAAAAGGGGGGGGACGATGAGCAGTTCTTC	CASKNPQKGGDDEQFF
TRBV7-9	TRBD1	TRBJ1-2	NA	TGTGCCAGCAGCTTGGCGACAGGGACGTCAGGGGGCTACACCTTC	CASSLATGTSGGYTF